This is a list of T cell receptor beta chains from one sample in a study of T cell responses to AZD1222 COVID-19 vaccine. Assay: immunoSEQ multiplex PCR; the TCRdb copy retains only in-frame clones and omits some. Counted here are under 200,000 clones, over 70% occurring once; the ten biggest clones make up 2.5% to 3%. The material sequenced was peripheral blood, taken on day 0 of MenACWY control vaccination. The source is an adult in good health. CDR3s include the opening cysteine and the closing phenylalanine or tryptophan. Fields, in order: CDR3 protein, V gene, J gene.

CASSLEGLGVSDTEAFF,TRBV5-8,TRBJ1-1
CASSLSDSLAKNIQYF,TRBV28,TRBJ2-4
CSVAGERYNEQFF,TRBV29-1,TRBJ2-1
CSASLGGQGVNTGELFF,TRBV29-1,TRBJ2-2
CASSITGLGEQYF,TRBV7-2,TRBJ2-7
CASSQDQVGVIYNEQFF,TRBV3-1/TRBV3-2,TRBJ2-1
CASSVEARSSTGNTIYF,TRBV9,TRBJ1-3
CATSDLDSNQPQHF,TRBV24-1,TRBJ1-5
CASSSSSGSSYEQYF,TRBV5-1,TRBJ2-7
CASSEHSPPNTEAFF,TRBV2,TRBJ1-1
CASSTGPGTEAFF,TRBV7-7,TRBJ1-1
CASSTGDRGTGELFF,TRBV6-5,TRBJ2-2
CASRTGGMDTEAFF,TRBV19,TRBJ1-1
CASSLYSFMNTEAFF,TRBV5-1,TRBJ1-1
CSASSSGSSYNEQFF,TRBV20-1,TRBJ2-1
CASSLAHRDGPSGNTIYF,TRBV11-2,TRBJ1-3
CSVRTSGGSTDTQYF,TRBV29-1,TRBJ2-3
CASSATGAYSGNTIYF,TRBV6-1,TRBJ1-3
CAGTSLDTQYF,TRBV2,TRBJ2-3
CASSLAPGVSYEQYF,TRBV11-1,TRBJ2-7
CASSYHGQGNYGYTF,TRBV7-3,TRBJ1-2